Listed here are 30 T cell receptor beta chains from one sample, sequenced in a study of shared clonotypes between healthy human individuals. Positively selected for CCR7, the CD45RO-negative cells used as naive CD8 cells excluded terminally differentiated effector memory CD45RA+ cells. The data were produced by immunoSEQ multiplex PCR, yet TCRdb's version contains in-frame clones alone and is incomplete. The repertoire holds some 2,100,000 clones, with 93% as singletons. The sample consisted of naive CD8+ T cells from PBMCs. The receptors shown here come from a man younger than 35 in good health. Some clones in this sample may be carry-over from other donors' samples.

The chain employs TRBV6-5 and TRBJ2-3; no firm D call. The CDR3 runs to 11 residues. In germline, CDR1 is MNHEY, CDR2 SVGAGI. V was cut by 10 bases and J by 3 bases, with 8 bases left in between. Here the CDR3 reads CATATTDTQYF. CDR3 nucleotide sequence: TGTGCCACAGCTACTACAGATACGCAGTATTTT.

The table lists this clone with a count of one. V gene TRBV28 combines with J gene TRBJ2-7, with no clear D. The CDR3 runs to 15 residues. Germline CDR1 reads MDHEN; CDR2 reads SYDVKM. V lost 6 bases and J 0 bases, leaving 15 bases between the germline ends. This CDR3 is CASSPGRSSSYEQYF. For the CDR3, the DNA is TGTGCCAGCAGCCCCGGACGGAGTAGCTCCTACGAGCAGTACTTC.

The rearrangement links TRBV11-2 to TRBJ2-3; D is uncertain. Germline CDR1 is SGHAT and CDR2 is FQNNGV. This CDR3 has 15 residues. V was pared by 0 bases and J by 4 bases, with 11 bases between. The CDR3 DNA sequence: TGTGCCAGCAGCTTAGATAGGGTACCGGCAGATACGCAGTATTTT. It yields the protein CASSLDRVPADTQYF.

The chain joins TRBV2 to TRBJ1-5; D is uncertain. Looked up from germline, CDR1 is SNHLY and CDR2 is FYNNEI. The CDR3 extends over 14 amino acids. V lost 6 bases and J lost 4, with 13 bases in between. In DNA form, the CDR3 reads TGTGCCAGCAGCGAGGGAGGCAGAAATCAGCCCCAGCATTTT. Translating it yields CASSEGGRNQPQHF.

This chain uses TRBV27 with TRBJ2-7; possible D gene TRBD2, 5 bases. V was clipped by 5 bases and J by 4 bases, with 24 bases between them. The CDR3 length is 17 residues. CDR1 is MNHEY and CDR2 is SMNVEV in the germline V gene (reference sequence). CDR3 sequence reads: CASSPSKWRQVGYEQYF. In DNA, the CDR3 is TGTGCCAGCAGTCCGTCAAAGTGGAGGCAAGTAGGTTACGAGCAGTACTTC.

The gene calls are TRBV7-9 and TRBJ2-7; D gene unclear. Germline V gene lookup returns CDR1 SEHNR and CDR2 FQNEAQ (reference sequence). V shed 1 base and J shed 4 bases, with 8 bases lying between them. CDR3 size: 13 residues. The CDR3, as DNA: TGTGCCAGCAGCTTAGGGGTCAGGTACGAGCAGTACTTC. Its protein product is CASSLGVRYEQYF. Using reference TRBV7-9 and TRBJ2-7 for the parts outside the CDR3, the full variable domain is DTGVSQNPRHKITKRGQNVTFRCDPISEHNRLYWYRQTLGQGPEFLTYFQNEAQLEKSRLLSDRFSAERPKGSFSTLEIQRTEQGDSAMYLCASSLGVRYEQYFGPGTRLTVT.

V gene TRBV6-1 combines with J gene TRBJ2-7; 7 bases match TRBD2. This CDR3 is 13 amino acids long. V shed 7 bases, J shed 5 bases, and the junction held 8 bases outside the gene matches. Germline V lookup: CDR1 MNHNS, CDR2 SASEGT. The CDR3 bases are TGTGCCAGCATTCTTCGCGGGAGCAACGAGCAGTACTTC. Translating it yields CASILRGSNEQYF.

V and J are TRBV20-1 and TRBJ1-6, with TRBD1 matching over 9 bases. The CDR3 has 11 amino acids. Germline CDR1 DFQATT, CDR2 SNEGSKA (reference sequence). V trimming: 7 bases; J trimming: 14 bases; junction bases outside the gene matches: 6. CDR3 in amino acids: CSVEDRGALHF. DNA of the CDR3: TGCAGTGTCGAGGACAGGGGAGCCCTCCACTTT.

This rearrangement joins TRBV6-5 to TRBJ2-2; 7 bases align to TRBD2. The CDR3 loop spans 14 amino acids. Per the germline V gene, CDR1 is MNHEY and CDR2 is SVGAGI. Trimming at V came to 4 bases and at J to 8 bases, leaving 7 bases not matched to a gene. CDR3 nucleotides: TGTGCCAGCAGTTCACTAGCGAAGTGGGGGGAGCTGTTTTTT. It is translated as CASSSLAKWGELFF.

The chain combines TRBV6-1 with TRBJ2-7, with TRBD1 matching over 7 bases. In germline, CDR1 is MNHNS, CDR2 SASEGT. Trimming cost V 5 bases and J 1 base; bases outside gene matches: 5. This CDR3 region has 14 residues. The CDR3 region is CASSSEQGSYEQYF. CDR3 sequence (DNA): TGTGCCAGCAGTTCGGAACAGGGGTCCTACGAGCAGTACTTC.

This clone has only one observation. The chain carries TRBV13 and TRBJ2-2, with 7 positions matching TRBD1. V shed 5 bases, J shed 3 bases, and the junction held 9 bases outside the gene matches. The germline CDR1 and CDR2 sequences are PRHDT and FYEKMQ (reference sequence). CDR3 size: 16 residues. This CDR3 is CASSPHTGVDTGELFF. CDR3 nucleotides: TGTGCCAGCAGCCCACATACAGGGGTTGACACCGGGGAGCTGTTTTTT.

This rearrangement joins TRBV6-5 to TRBJ2-7; possible D gene TRBD1, 5 bases. In germline, CDR1 is MNHEY, CDR2 SVGAGI. Trimming took 4 bases from V and 6 from J, leaving 16 bases between them. The CDR3 loop spans 14 amino acids. CDR3 in amino acids: CASSSLLRGSEQYF. Written as DNA, the CDR3 is TGTGCCAGCAGTTCCTTGTTAAGGGGCAGCGAGCAGTACTTC.

The genes are TRBV5-6 and TRBJ2-7; a weak D match, TRBD2 (5 bases). CDR3 size: 14 residues. The germline V and J ends were trimmed by 4 bases and 4 bases, with 15 bases remaining between them. The germline V gene has CDR1 SGHDT and CDR2 YYEEEE. CDR3 sequence: CASSATYTGYEQYF. Here the CDR3 DNA reads TGTGCCAGCAGCGCAACGTATACGGGGTACGAGCAGTACTTC.

A word on this clone: An end of the junction differs from the germline gene, which may be a read error. This chain links TRBV25-1 with TRBJ2-2; TRBD1 is a possible D gene (6 bases). This CDR3 comprises 13 residues. CDR1 is MGHDK, CDR2 SYGVNS, per germline. CDR3 protein: CAGRQENTGELFF. The CDR3 DNA reads as TGTGCCGGCAGACAGGAGAACACCGGGGAGCTGTTTTTT.

The chain employs TRBV5-6 and TRBJ2-7; D may be TRBD1 or TRBD2 (5 bases each). Deletions cut 7 bases from V and 4 bases from J, with 12 bases between. Germline CDR1 is SGHDT and CDR2 is YYEEEE. The length of the CDR3 is 12 residues. Here the CDR3 DNA reads TGTGCCAGCCAATGGGGGAATTACGAGCAGTACTTC. Protein: CASQWGNYEQYF.

This rearrangement joins TRBV14 to TRBJ2-7; 9 positions match TRBD1. This CDR3 is built from 14 residues. Germline assignment: CDR1 SGHDN and CDR2 FVKESK. V shed 5 bases, J shed 2 bases, and the junction held 4 bases outside the gene matches. The CDR3 loop reads CASSTGTGPYEQYF. DNA of the CDR3: TGTGCCAGCAGCACAGGGACAGGGCCCTACGAGCAGTACTTC. The whole variable domain, remainder taken from reference TRBV14 and TRBJ2-7, is EAGVTQFPSHSVIEKGQTVTLRCDPISGHDNLYWYRRVMGKEIKFLLHFVKESKQDESGMPNNRFLAERTGGTYSTLKVQPAELEDSGVYFCASSTGTGPYEQYFGPGTRLTVT.

The chain couples TRBV11-3 to TRBJ2-7, with D hard to call. Germline CDR1 and CDR2: SGHNT and YENEEA. V was shortened by 2 bases and J by 1 base, with 12 bases between the two germline ends. This CDR3 region has 15 residues. CDR3 nucleotide sequence: TGTGCCAGCAGCTTAAGTGATTGGGGTTCCTACGAGCAGTACTTC. Its translation: CASSLSDWGSYEQYF.

Concerning this clone itself: Other DNA sequences in the sample encode the same CDR3. The chain carries TRBV7-9 and TRBJ2-5; 13 bases match TRBD2. CDR1 and CDR2 (germline): SEHNR, FQNEAQ (reference sequence). The length of the CDR3 is 16 residues. After removal of 5 bases from V and 4 bases from J, the junction contained 7 bases not matched to a gene. The CDR3 DNA sequence: TGTGCCAGCAGCCTACTAGCGGGAGGGCCTGGAGAGACCCAGTACTTC. Residues: CASSLLAGGPGETQYF.

This clone was detected once. V gene TRBV9 combines with J gene TRBJ2-5; TRBD2 matches 14 bases. V lost 0 bases, J lost 4 bases, and 2 bases stayed unmatched. Germline-derived CDR1 and CDR2 are SGDLS and YYNGEE. The CDR3 totals 16 residues. CDR3 loop: CASSVGGTSGRETQYF. CDR3 in DNA: TGTGCCAGCAGCGTAGGTGGGACTAGCGGGAGAGAGACCCAGTACTTC. The variable domain in full, completed from reference TRBV9 and TRBJ2-5, reads DSGVTQTPKHLITATGQRVTLRCSPRSGDLSVYWYQQSLDQGLQFLIQYYNGEERAKGNILERFSAQQFPDLHSELNLSSLELGDSALYFCASSVGGTSGRETQYFGPGTRLLVL.

The chain joins TRBV27 to TRBJ2-1; TRBD1 matches at 7 bases. Germline V gene sequence: CDR1 MNHEY, CDR2 SMNVEV (reference sequence). V gave up 5 bases and J gave up 8 bases; unmatched junction bases: 9. The CDR3 has 14 residues. The CDR3 nucleotides read TGTGCCAGCAGTCGAGAGACAGGGAACTATGAGCAGTTCTTC. As protein: CASSRETGNYEQFF.

The rearrangement joins TRBV7-6 to TRBJ2-7; TRBD2 matches at 11 bases. Unmatched junction bases numbered 7, after V lost 5 bases and J lost 4 bases. The CDR3 loop spans 15 amino acids. Germline V gene data show CDR1 as SGHVS and CDR2 as FNYEAQ. CDR3 coding DNA: TGTGCCAGCAGCCCCGGGACTAGCGGCATTTACGAGCAGTACTTC. Encoded protein: CASSPGTSGIYEQYF.

V usage is TRBV20-1 and J usage is TRBJ1-2; unclear D gene. Germline V gives CDR1 DFQATT, CDR2 SNEGSKA (reference sequence). The ends were cut back, 3 bases at V and 6 bases at J, with 5 bases in the middle. This CDR3 spans 10 amino acids. The chain's CDR3 is CSASGDGYTF. CDR3 coding DNA: TGCAGTGCTAGTGGAGATGGCTACACCTTC.

The chain recombines TRBV11-2 with TRBJ2-1; 7 bases agree with TRBD2. The CDR3 sequence is 14 residues long. V shed 7 bases, J shed 1 base, and the junction held 4 bases outside the gene matches. The germline gives CDR1 SGHAT, CDR2 FQNNGV. The CDR3: CASTWGGSYNEQFF. CDR3 nucleotides: TGTGCCAGCACCTGGGGAGGGTCCTACAATGAGCAGTTCTTC.

This chain joins TRBV4-1 and TRBJ2-7, with TRBD2 matching 7 bases. The CDR3 spans 14 residues. The V segment lost 1 base and the J segment 3 bases; nucleotides outside the gene matches: 3. The germline V gene encodes CDR1 MGHRA and CDR2 YSYEKL. CDR3 in DNA: TGCGCCAGCAGCCAAGCAGCGGGGAACTACGAGCAGTACTTC. It translates to CASSQAAGNYEQYF.

The genes are TRBV11-2 and TRBJ2-3; possibly TRBD2 for D (6 bases). The V gene lost 4 bases and the J gene lost 0 bases, with 14 bases spanning the gap. The CDR3 sequence is 16 residues long. CDR1 is SGHAT and CDR2 is FQNNGV in the germline V gene. The CDR3 region has the DNA TGTGCCAGCAGCTCCCGTTTAGCGGAGAGCACAGATACGCAGTATTTT. This codes for CASSSRLAESTDTQYF.

This chain connects TRBV30 to TRBJ2-2; no clear D gene. Germline assignment: CDR1 GTSNPN and CDR2 SVGIG (reference sequence). Trimming cost V 0 bases and J 3 bases, with 14 bases left between them. This CDR3 spans 16 amino acids. The CDR3 nucleotides are TGTGCCTGGAGTGTAGGGTATGCAGGTGACACCGGGGAGCTGTTTTTT. This codes for CAWSVGYAGDTGELFF. The full variable domain, completed using reference TRBV30 and TRBJ2-2, is SQTIHQWPATLVQPVGSPLSLECTVEGTSNPNLYWYRQAAGRGLQLLFYSVGIGQISSEVPQNLSASRPQDRQFILSSKKLLLSDSGFYLCAWSVGYAGDTGELFFGEGSRLTVL.

The chain couples TRBV9 to TRBJ1-3; perhaps TRBD1 as D (5 bases). The length of the CDR3 is 15 residues. Germline lookup yields CDR1 SGDLS and CDR2 YYNGEE. V lost 3 bases to trimming and J lost 0 bases, with 10 bases between them. The CDR3 region has the DNA TGTGCCAGCAGCGGGGGGATCCGCTCTGGAAACACCATATATTTT. Translated: CASSGGIRSGNTIYF.

CDR3 nucleotides: TGCAGCGTTGCGGGGGGACTTCGAACTGAAGCTTTCTTT. Protein product: CSVAGGLRTEAFF. The chain is built from TRBV29-1 and TRBJ1-1; D might be TRBD1 (5 bases). This CDR3 is 13 amino acids long. Trimming left V 4 bases short and J 5 bases short, with 14 bases between. The germline V gene encodes CDR1 SQVTM and CDR2 ANQGSEA.

The CDR3 nucleotides are TGTGCCATCAGTGAGGGACAGTTCAATGAAAAACTGTTTTTT. Amino acids: CAISEGQFNEKLFF. The chain carries TRBV10-3 and TRBJ1-4, with D maybe TRBD1 (6 bases). From germline, CDR1 is ENHRY and CDR2 SYGVKD. Trimming left V 2 bases short and J 5 bases short, with 9 bases between. The CDR3 runs to 14 residues.

The rearrangement joins TRBV27 to TRBJ1-1; 7 positions agree with TRBD1. V lost 6 bases to trimming and J lost 6 bases; unmatched junction nucleotides: 10. The germline V gene has CDR1 MNHEY and CDR2 SMNVEV (reference sequence). The CDR3 totals 14 residues. The CDR3 sequence: CASRPTGTAPEAFF. The CDR3 DNA reads as TGTGCCAGCAGACCTACCGGGACAGCCCCTGAAGCTTTCTTT.